This T cell receptor beta chain was sequenced in a study of CD4 and CD8 cells across lung adenocarcinoma regions. TCRdb passed the PCR reads through MiXCR, listing each CDR3 protein once. The sample gives about 11,000 distinct CDR3 sequences, roughly three fifths of which show up once; approximately 90% is in the top ten. Samples came from patients with localized non-small cell lung adenocarcinoma. The germline V and J ends were trimmed by 2 bases and 4 bases, with 4 bases remaining between them. Looked up from germline, CDR1 is DFQATT and CDR2 is SNEGSKA (reference sequence). The CDR3 sequence is 11 residues long. This clonotype showed up just a few times.

V gene TRBV20-1 combines with J gene TRBJ2-3; no clear D gene. This TCR came from a male donor with lung adenocarcinoma. The CD4 and CD8 labels of this study may be unreliable. The sample was CD8+ T cells from the margin of a lung tumor. The DNA of the CDR3 is TGCAGTGCTAGAAGTTCAGATACGCAGTATTTT. It encodes CSARSSDTQYF.